This T cell receptor (beta chain) was recovered during a study of human T cells and chemical hapten exposure. Study-wide context: Donors were sensitized with 2% DPC on the upper inner arm. DPC 0.01% went on the upper back by patch test, with reading at 6 days.

This clonotype was observed a few times. Its target is unknown. Trimming took off 0 bases at V and 2 bases at J, with 15 bases between the two ends. CDR1 is SGHRS and CDR2 is YFSETQ in the germline V gene. This CDR3 comprises 17 residues. Study outcomes and limitations: Having alopecia, the donors may differ immunologically from healthy people.

Time point: patch test 2, 6 weeks after DPC sensitization. Treatment given: therapeutic diphenylcyclopropenone sensitization with weekly scalp DPC. In TCRdb, the RACE reads were re-called with MiXCR into one record per CDR3 protein. Of 350,000 to 400,000 distinct CDR3 sequences listed, about 6.3% are singletons. V and J are TRBV5-1 and TRBJ1-5; the D gene is possibly TRBD1 (5 bases). The sequencing used whole blood, collected in connection with sensitization to the hapten diphenylcyclopropenone (DPC). The source is a woman under 30 with alopecia areata. Some clones in this sample may be carry-over from other donors' samples. The CDR3 coding sequence is TGCGCCAGCAGCTTGGGAGGAGGGGCCGTGGGCAATCAGCCCCAGCATTTT. It yields the protein CASSLGGGAVGNQPQHF.